Presented here are 9 T cell receptor beta chains from one specimen sequenced in a study of blood T cell repertoires in COVID-19 (dated by TCRdb to the early 2020s). Library method: the immunoSEQ multiplex PCR assay. Not all clones reach the TCRdb copy of this immuneACCESS table, which keeps in-frame sequences only. Checked studies attribute under half of the gap to unresolved V genes and leave the rest unexplained. This sample is represented by roughly 350,000 clones; around 90% of them were singletons. The ten most abundant clones make up approximately 17% of the sample. Sequencing used PBMCs or T cells enriched from blood (not recorded which). The receptors were gathered from a woman aged 25 to 39 who had recovered from COVID-19.

The V gene is TRBV3-1 (or the pseudogene TRBV3-2), the J gene TRBJ2-7; maybe TRBD2 (5 bases). Germline CDR1 is LGHDT and CDR2 is YNNKEL (reference sequence). The V end was cut by 4 bases, the J end by 2 bases, with 6 bases between. The CDR3 has 12 amino acids. The CDR3 DNA reads as TGTGCCAGCAGCCCCGGGACCTACGAGCAGTACTTC. It yields the protein CASSPGTYEQYF.

This clone was seen only once. The rearrangement joins TRBV18 to TRBJ2-7; TRBD1 might be the D (5 bases). The CDR3 is 14 residues long. Trimming shortened V by 6 bases and J by 0 bases, and 12 bases separated the two germline ends. Germline V CDR1 and CDR2: KGHSH, LQKENI. The CDR3 DNA reads TGTGCCAGCTCCACGACAGTCGTCTCCTACGAGCAGTACTTC. Its protein product is CASSTTVVSYEQYF.

V is TRBV2 and J is TRBJ1-2, with D tentatively TRBD1 (5 bases). This CDR3 spans 16 amino acids. Germline V gene lookup returns CDR1 SNHLY and CDR2 FYNNEI. The ends were cut back, 4 bases at V and 7 bases at J, with 22 bases in the middle. The CDR3 reads CASSGVGAAPTGGYTF. Written as DNA, the CDR3 is TGTGCCAGCAGTGGTGTAGGGGCAGCTCCTACTGGTGGCTACACCTTC.

The chain has TRBV6-2 or TRBV6-3 and TRBJ2-7; D is possibly TRBD2 (6 bases). Germline V gene lookup returns CDR1 MNHEY and CDR2 SVGEGT. Trimming cost V 5 bases and J 3 bases, with 11 bases left between them. The CDR3 length is 13 residues. The CDR3 spells CASSAAGYYEQYF. As DNA, the CDR3 is TGTGCCAGCAGTGCGGCGGGATACTACGAGCAGTACTTC.

The chain uses TRBV3-1 (or the pseudogene TRBV3-2) and TRBJ1-6; D is possibly TRBD1 (6 bases). Between the trimmed V and J ends, which lost 8 bases and 9 bases, there was a span of 17 bases. Germline V gene sequence: CDR1 LGHDT, CDR2 YNNKEL (reference sequence). The CDR3 is made up of 14 amino acids. DNA of the CDR3: TGTGCCAGCCATAGGGGACAAGGCGGTTCACCCCTCCACTTT. The encoded protein is CASHRGQGGSPLHF.

The V and J genes are TRBV7-9 and TRBJ2-1, with TRBD2 identical over 9 bases. With V trimmed by 4 bases and J by 5 bases, 6 bases remained unmatched. Per the germline V gene, CDR1 is SEHNR and CDR2 is FQNEAQ (reference sequence). This CDR3 has 15 amino acids. CDR3 nucleotide sequence: TGTGCCAGCAGCTCGCCGGGACTAGCCCACAATGAGCAGTTCTTC. It specifies CASSSPGLAHNEQFF.

The chain is built from TRBV19 and TRBJ2-3, with 7 positions matching TRBD1. Germline V CDR1 and CDR2: LNHDA, SQIVND (reference sequence). The ends lost 7 bases at V and 1 base at J; junction bases unmatched: 5. CDR3 length: 14 amino acids. CDR3: CASKTGPGTDTQYF. CDR3 coding DNA: TGTGCCAGTAAGACAGGGCCAGGCACAGATACGCAGTATTTT.

The CDR3 loop reads CASSPSGSRAKNIQYF. The CDR3 DNA is TGTGCCAGCAGCCCTAGCGGGAGTCGGGCCAAAAACATTCAGTACTTC. The chain links TRBV11-2 to TRBJ2-4; 10 bases agree with TRBD2. The germline CDR1 and CDR2 sequences are SGHAT and FQNNGV. The trim removed 5 bases at V and 1 base at J, leaving 5 bases unmatched. This CDR3 comprises 16 residues.

The V and J genes are TRBV12-3 or TRBV12-4 and TRBJ2-3; perhaps TRBD1 as D (5 bases). V was trimmed by 5 bases and J by 9 bases, leaving 12 bases between them. CDR3 length: 12 residues. CDR3 in amino acids: CASSLGAWTQYF. CDR3 in DNA: TGTGCCAGCAGTCTAGGGGCTTGGACGCAGTATTTT.